This TCR beta chain emerged from a study of T cell repertoires in cytomegalovirus infection. As for the study in general: Through public TCR beta signatures, both CMV infection and matching HLA type were indicated.

In TCRdb, the reads were re-called with MiXCR into one record per CDR3 protein. Among approximately 500,000 distinct CDR3 sequences listed, 33% were seen once. Of note for this clonotype: The antigen remains unidentified.

This CDR3 is built from 15 residues. V lost 5 bases and J lost 0; bases outside the gene matches: 5. Germline V CDR1 and CDR2: SGHTA, FQGTGA. The sequenced sample was cultured PBMCs, obtained from culture after CMV antigen stimulation. The clonotype was recovered from a human donor in good health (CMV status not recorded). Some clones in this sample may be carry-over from other donors' samples. The genes are TRBV7-3 and TRBJ1-2; TRBD1 agrees at 8 bases. The chain's CDR3 is CASSPGTGSNYGYTF. CDR3 bases: TGTGCCAGCAGCCCCGGGACAGGTTCTAACTATGGCTACACCTTC.